This T cell receptor beta chain appears in the sequencing data of a study of response to subunit inactivated influenza vaccine. Study-wide findings and caveats: The authors put forward the suggestion that each seasonal influenza vaccination may bring in only a limited number of new T cells.

Remarks on this clonotype: The antigen is not known.

TCRdb passed the RT-PCR reads through MiXCR, listing each CDR3 protein once. The table has around 570,000 distinct CDR3 sequences, about 8% seen once. Trimming took 0 bases from V and 7 from J, leaving 10 bases between them. The CDR3 runs 14 residues. CDR1 is SGHRS, CDR2 YFSETQ, per germline. The sequences come from PBMCs from blood, collected around 25 months after vaccination. This receptor was obtained from a man between 50 and 70 years old who received an inactivated influenza vaccine. This sequence joins TRBV5-1 and TRBJ1-4, with D hard to call. CDR3 bases: TGCGCCAGCAGCTTGGGTAGGGAAAGTGAAAAACTGTTTTTT. Translated: CASSLGRESEKLFF.